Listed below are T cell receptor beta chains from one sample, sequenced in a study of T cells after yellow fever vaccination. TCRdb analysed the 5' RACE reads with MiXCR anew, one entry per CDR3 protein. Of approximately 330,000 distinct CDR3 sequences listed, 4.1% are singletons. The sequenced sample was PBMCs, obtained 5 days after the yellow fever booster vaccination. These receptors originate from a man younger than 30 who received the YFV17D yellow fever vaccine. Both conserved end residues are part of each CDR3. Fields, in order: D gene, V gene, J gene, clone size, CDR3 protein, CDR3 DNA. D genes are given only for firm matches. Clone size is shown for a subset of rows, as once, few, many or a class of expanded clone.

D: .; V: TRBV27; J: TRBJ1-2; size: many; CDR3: CASSLTGLGYGYTF; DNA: TGTGCCAGCAGTCTTACAGGGCTAGGGTATGGCTACACCTTC
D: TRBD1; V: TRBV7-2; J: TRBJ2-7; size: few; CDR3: CASSPDRGAPYEQYF; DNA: TGTGCCAGCAGCCCTGACAGGGGAGCCCCCTACGAGCAGTACTTC
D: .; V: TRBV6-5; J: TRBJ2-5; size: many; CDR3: CASSWTGGYEETQYF; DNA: TGTGCCAGCAGCTGGACAGGAGGGTATGAAGAGACCCAGTACTTC
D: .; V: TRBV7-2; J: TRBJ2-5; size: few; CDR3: CASSLGAGILETQYF; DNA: TGTGCCAGCAGCTTAGGGGCAGGGATTTTGGAGACCCAGTACTTC
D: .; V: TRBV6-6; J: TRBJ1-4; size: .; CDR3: CASSYERGEKLFF; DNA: TGTGCCAGCAGTTACGAGCGGGGGGAAAAACTGTTTTTT
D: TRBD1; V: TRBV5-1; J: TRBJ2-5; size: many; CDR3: CASSLGVDRGGETQYF; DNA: TGCGCCAGCAGCCTGGGTGTCGACAGGGGTGGAGAGACCCAGTACTTC
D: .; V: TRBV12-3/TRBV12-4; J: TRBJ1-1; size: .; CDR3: CASSFTDSATEAFF; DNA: TGTGCCAGCAGTTTCACAGACAGCGCCACTGAAGCTTTCTTT
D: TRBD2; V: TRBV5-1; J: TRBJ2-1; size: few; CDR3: CASSLAGTSAGNNEQFF; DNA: TGCGCCAGCAGCTTGGCCGGGACTAGTGCCGGCAACAATGAGCAGTTCTTC
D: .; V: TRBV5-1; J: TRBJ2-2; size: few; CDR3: CASSSDTFTGELFF; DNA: TGCGCCAGCAGCTCGGACACCTTCACCGGGGAGCTGTTTTTT
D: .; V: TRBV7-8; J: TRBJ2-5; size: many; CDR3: CASSFGGSQETQYF; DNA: TGTGCCAGCAGCTTCGGTGGCAGCCAAGAGACCCAGTACTTC
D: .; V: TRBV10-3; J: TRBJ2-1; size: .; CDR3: CAISESIFGSYNEQFF; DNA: TGTGCCATCAGTGAGTCGATTTTCGGTTCTTACAATGAGCAGTTCTTC
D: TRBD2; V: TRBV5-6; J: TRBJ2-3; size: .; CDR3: CASSFSSGLAGGLVADTQYF; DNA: TGTGCCAGCAGCTTCTCTTCAGGACTAGCGGGGGGGCTCGTCGCAGATACGCAGTATTTT
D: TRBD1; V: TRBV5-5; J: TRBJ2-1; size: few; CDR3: CASSDRGRGYDEQFF; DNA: TGTGCCAGCTCCGACAGGGGAAGGGGTTATGATGAGCAGTTCTTC
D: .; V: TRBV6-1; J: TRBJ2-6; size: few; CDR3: CASSVHSGANVLTF; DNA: TGTGCCAGCAGTGTCCACTCTGGGGCCAACGTCCTGACTTTC
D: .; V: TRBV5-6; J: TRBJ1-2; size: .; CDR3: CASSLQRTAHWGYTF; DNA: TGTGCCAGCAGCTTACAGAGGACAGCCCATTGGGGCTACACCTTC
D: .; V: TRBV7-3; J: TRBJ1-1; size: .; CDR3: CASSPPGELNTEAFF; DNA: TGTGCCAGCAGCCCCCCCGGGGAGCTGAACACTGAAGCTTTCTTT
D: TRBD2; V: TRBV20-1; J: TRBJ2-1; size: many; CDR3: CSARVSGGFYNEQFF; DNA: TGCAGTGCTAGAGTTAGCGGGGGATTTTACAATGAGCAGTTCTTC
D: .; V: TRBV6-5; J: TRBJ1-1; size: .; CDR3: CASSSWTAMNTEAFF; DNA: TGTGCCAGCAGTTCATGGACAGCCATGAACACTGAAGCTTTCTTT
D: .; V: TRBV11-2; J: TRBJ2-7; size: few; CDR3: CASSFGYVTEQYF; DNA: TGTGCCAGCAGCTTTGGGTATGTTACCGAGCAGTACTTC
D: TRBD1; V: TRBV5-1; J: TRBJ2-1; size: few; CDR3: CASSLSQDRGFNEQFF; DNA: TGCGCCAGCAGCTTGAGTCAGGACAGGGGTTTCAATGAGCAGTTCTTC